This TCR beta chain stems from a study of T-cell reconstitution after alpha-beta-depleted transplantation in children (dated by TCRdb to the mid-2010s). With respect to the entire study: T-cell immune reconstitution after TCRalphabeta/CD19-depleted allogeneic hematopoietic cell transplantation in children was quantitatively tracked in the study by means of TCR repertoire profiling. Summary of the overall study and its limitations: The apparently early alphabetaT-cell count recovery about two months after transplant was reportedly dependent on only several hundred rapidly expanded clones derived from non-depleted graft cells. The frequencies of hyperexpanded clones fell over the following months, and after one year, T-cell counts and TCRbeta diversity were mostly attributed to newly produced T cells. In some patients, high TCRbeta diversity at day 60 was attributed to recipient T cells and intrathymic progenitors that had survived conditioning.

This clonotype came up a few times. Its antigen is currently not known. Base qualities are not recorded, but no much larger clone differs from it by a single base. The treatment or condition label, read with the paper, signifies: allogeneic hematopoietic cell transplantation with graft depleted of TCRalphabeta T cells and CD19 B cells. Transplant recipients were children who received TCRalphabeta/CD19-depleted allogeneic hematopoietic cell grafts. Spanning cysteine to phenylalanine, the CDR3 consists of 16 amino acids. Left in the record is the CDR3 DNA by itself, 48 bases read in frame from the first base. Trimming accounts for 3 bases at V and 8 bases at J, while the number of junction bases matched to no gene is 9. Taken from the germline V gene, the CDR1 and CDR2 loops are MDHEN and SYDVKM. To prepare the library, PCR was applied. Sequenced on an Illumina HiSeq 2500. To normalize quantification of the TCRbeta repertoire, the TCR libraries were built with molecular barcoding that relied on unique molecular identifiers. The public sequencing data were trimmed at Q25 with fastp and processed into clonotypes with MiXCR by TCRdb, which kept only in-frame beta chains. Records with the same CDR3 protein are collapsed into one entry carrying the most frequent genes and DNA. The sample includes 500,000 to 650,000 distinct CDR3 sequences, with roughly 11% observed a single time. Roughly 15% of the sample is in the top ten clones.

Recombination connected TRBV28 to TRBJ2-1; 11 bases in the junction line up with TRBD1. The sample in question was PBMCs, mostly from graft donor cells, obtained 180 days after TCRalphabeta/CD19-depleted stem cell transplant. The TCR originated in a female patient aged 2-15 years who had a stem cell transplant for aplastic anemia, so the T cells may come from the graft donor. This receptor carries the CDR3 CASSFQSGTGGYEQFF. The nucleotide sequence is given as TGTGCCAGCAGTTTTCAAAGCGGGACAGGGGGTTATGAGCAGTTCTTC. Beyond the CDR3, the reference TRBV28 and TRBJ2-1 genes provide the residues; the full variable domain reads: DVKVTQSSRYLVKRTGEKVFLECVQDMDHENMFWYRQDPGLGLRLIYFSYDVKMKEKGDIPEGYSVSREKKERFSLILESASTNQTSMYLCASSFQSGTGGYEQFFGPGTRLTVL.